A selection of T cell receptor beta chains follows, all from one sample in a study of T cells after posttransplantation cyclophosphamide. Sequencing was performed with immunoSEQ multiplex PCR; in TCRdb, only in-frame clones are kept and a portion is missing. The sample shows 45,000 to 65,000 clones, 94% of them seen only once. The specimen sequenced was PBMCs. Receptor source: a woman younger than 45 in good health and a related stem cell transplant donor. CDR3s include the opening cysteine and the closing phenylalanine or tryptophan. A D gene is named only where the DNA matches it firmly. Clone size is stated in some rows and not others, as once, few, many or a class when expanded.

clone size	V gene	J gene	CDR3 length	D gene	CDR3 protein	CDR3 DNA
-	TRBV7-9	TRBJ1-5	15	TRBD1	CASSPGGRDNQPQHF	TGTGCCAGCAGCCCAGGGGGAAGGGACAATCAGCCCCAGCATTTT
-	TRBV10-3	TRBJ1-4	13	TRBD1	CAIRGTGQEKLFF	TGTGCCATCAGAGGGACAGGGCAAGAAAAACTGTTTTTT
-	TRBV29-1	TRBJ2-2	13	-	CSVSTSESGELFF	TGCAGCGTTTCAACGTCGGAGTCCGGGGAGCTGTTTTTT
-	TRBV11-2	TRBJ2-5	16	TRBD2	CASSLSGVWYQETQYF	TGTGCCAGCAGCCTGAGCGGGGTTTGGTACCAAGAGACCCAGTACTTC
-	TRBV5-1	TRBJ2-7	13	-	CASSWDSSYEQYF	TGCGCCAGCAGCTGGGACTCCTCCTACGAGCAGTACTTC
-	TRBV11-3	TRBJ2-5	13	-	CASSLDTAETQYF	TGTGCCAGCAGTTTAGACACAGCTGAGACCCAGTACTTC
-	TRBV19	TRBJ1-5	14	TRBD1	CASGTGTGDQPQHF	TGTGCCAGCGGTACCGGGACAGGGGATCAGCCCCAGCATTTT
-	TRBV18	TRBJ2-5	14	-	CASSPPTSPETQYF	TGTGCCAGCTCACCACCGACAAGCCCGGAGACCCAGTACTTC
-	TRBV7-9	TRBJ2-4	15	-	CASSPGIQARHVQYF	TGTGCCAGCAGCCCTGGAATACAAGCAAGACATGTTCAGTACTTC
-	TRBV2	TRBJ1-3	15	-	CASSAVRGTGNTIYF	TGTGCCAGCAGTGCAGTCAGAGGTACCGGAAACACCATATATTTT
-	TRBV11-2	TRBJ2-7	16	TRBD1	CASSLVQGVPTGEQYF	TGTGCCAGCAGCTTAGTTCAGGGGGTCCCTACAGGCGAGCAGTACTTC
-	TRBV6-4	TRBJ2-1	17	-	CASSDSSGRDSWDEQFF	TGTGCCAGCAGTGACTCCTCCGGGCGGGACTCATGGGATGAGCAGTTCTTC
-	TRBV7-3	TRBJ2-3	13	TRBD2	CASSWDYTDTQYF	TGTGCCAGCTCCTGGGACTACACAGATACGCAGTATTTT
-	TRBV10-3	TRBJ1-2	16	TRBD1	CAISVGTGGGPYGYTF	TGTGCCATCAGCGTCGGGACAGGGGGAGGTCCCTATGGCTACACCTTC
-	TRBV12-5	TRBJ1-2	17	TRBD1	CASGLVKDRGRVYGYTF	TGTGCTAGTGGTTTGGTAAAAGACAGGGGGAGGGTCTATGGCTACACCTTC
-	TRBV6-6	TRBJ1-1	13	-	CASTDSPNTEAFF	TGTGCCAGCACCGACAGCCCGAACACTGAAGCTTTCTTT
-	TRBV10-3	TRBJ2-3	15	TRBD2	CASGGVGGATDTQYF	TGTGCCTCCGGGGGAGTCGGGGGGGCAACAGATACGCAGTATTTT
-	TRBV29-1	TRBJ2-3	13	-	CSVEWQFTDTQYF	TGCAGCGTTGAATGGCAATTCACAGATACGCAGTATTTT
-	TRBV4-3	TRBJ1-1	15	TRBD1	CASSQMDRGGTEAFF	TGCGCCAGCAGCCAGATGGACAGGGGGGGGACTGAAGCTTTCTTT
-	TRBV7-3	TRBJ1-1	16	TRBD1	CASSLTGTGVGTEAFF	TGTGCCAGCAGCTTAACCGGGACAGGGGTTGGGACTGAAGCTTTCTTT
-	TRBV12-5	TRBJ1-1	15	-	CASGPGTSRATEAFF	TGTGCTAGTGGTCCTGGTACGTCCAGGGCCACTGAAGCTTTCTTT
once	TRBV12-1	TRBJ2-4	21	-	CASSFARRGLAMPIAKNIQYF	TGTGCCAGCAGCTTTGCGCGCCGAGGACTAGCGATGCCGATAGCCAAAAACATTCAGTACTTC
-	TRBV5-4	TRBJ1-1	16	TRBD1	CASSPPRTGVRTEAFF	TGTGCCAGCAGCCCCCCCCGGACAGGAGTGCGTACTGAAGCTTTCTTT
-	TRBV7-2	TRBJ1-6	13	TRBD1	CASSAWTGPPLHF	TGTGCCAGCAGCGCGTGGACAGGGCCACCCCTCCACTTT
-	TRBV28	TRBJ2-3	14	-	CASSPLGRTDTQYF	TGTGCCAGCAGTCCTCTGGGGCGCACAGATACGCAGTATTTT
once	TRBV7-2	TRBJ2-5	16	-	CASSLGVRGHQETQYF	TGTGCCAGCAGCTTAGGGGTGCGGGGGCACCAAGAGACCCAGTACTTC
-	TRBV6-1	TRBJ1-1	13	-	CASRIHWNTEAFF	TGTGCCAGCAGAATCCACTGGAACACTGAAGCTTTCTTT
-	TRBV11-2	TRBJ2-5	16	TRBD2	CASSLELAGGQETQYF	TGTGCCAGCAGCTTAGAACTAGCGGGGGGGCAAGAGACCCAGTACTTC
-	TRBV5-1	TRBJ2-6	16	-	CASSLPTDSGANVLTF	TGCGCCAGCAGCTTACCCACAGATTCTGGGGCCAACGTCCTGACTTTC
-	TRBV19	TRBJ1-1	14	-	CASSIAGLNTEAFF	TGTGCCAGTAGTATAGCAGGTTTGAACACTGAAGCTTTCTTT
once	TRBV11-2	TRBJ1-2	14	-	CASSLPGSNYGYTF	TGTGCCAGCAGCTTGCCGGGGAGTAACTATGGCTACACCTTC
-	TRBV5-4	TRBJ2-5	15	TRBD2	CASSLGGGSGETQYF	TGTGCCAGCAGCTTGGGCGGGGGGTCGGGAGAGACCCAGTACTTC
-	TRBV9	TRBJ2-2	16	-	CASSNPSRRNTGELFF	TGTGCCAGCAGCAACCCTAGCAGACGGAACACCGGGGAGCTGTTTTTT
-	TRBV11-2	TRBJ1-1	14	-	CASGRQPSAAEAFF	TGTGCCAGCGGTAGACAACCCTCGGCCGCTGAAGCTTTCTTT
-	TRBV20-1	TRBJ1-2	11	TRBD1	CSAGTGYGYTF	TGCAGTGCGGGGACAGGCTATGGCTACACCTTC
-	TRBV7-9	TRBJ2-3	17	TRBD1	CASSFSWTGDGTDTQYF	TGTGCCAGCAGCTTTTCCTGGACAGGCGATGGGACAGATACGCAGTATTTT
once	TRBV18	TRBJ1-1	15	TRBD1	CASSPPTGRNTEAFF	TGTGCCAGCTCACCACCGACAGGGCGGAACACTGAAGCTTTCTTT
-	TRBV30	TRBJ2-2	13	-	CASLERVPGELFF	TGTGCCTCTTTGGAGAGGGTTCCCGGGGAGCTGTTTTTT
-	TRBV4-3	TRBJ2-3	16	-	CASSQSFTGITDTQYF	TGCGCCAGCAGCCAATCGTTCACAGGGATCACAGATACGCAGTATTTT
-	TRBV19	TRBJ2-3	15	TRBD2	CASSPGTSGVDTQYF	TGTGCCAGTAGTCCCGGGACTAGCGGGGTAGATACGCAGTATTTT
-	TRBV23-1	TRBJ2-3	20	TRBD2	CASSLVAFGPSGPSTDTQYF	TGCGCCAGCAGTCTCGTAGCTTTCGGGCCTAGCGGGCCGAGCACAGATACGCAGTATTTT
-	TRBV7-3	TRBJ2-3	16	-	CASSLEGRVGADTQYF	TGTGCCAGCAGCTTAGAAGGCAGGGTTGGTGCAGATACGCAGTATTTT
-	TRBV18	TRBJ2-7	15	TRBD1	CASSSRGDRVDEQYF	TGTGCCAGCTCATCGCGAGGGGACAGGGTCGACGAGCAGTACTTC
-	TRBV27	TRBJ1-2	13	-	CASSPGTRYGYTF	TGTGCCAGCAGTCCAGGGACACGCTATGGCTACACCTTC
-	TRBV7-9	TRBJ2-7	12	TRBD2	CASTGLAGRRYF	TGTGCCAGCACCGGACTAGCGGGACGCCGGTACTTC
-	TRBV25-1	TRBJ2-3	15	TRBD1	CASSEGQVATDTQYF	TGTGCCAGCAGTGAGGGACAGGTCGCCACAGATACGCAGTATTTT
-	TRBV5-6	TRBJ2-3	13	TRBD1	CASSLSGTGSQYF	TGTGCCAGCAGCTTGAGTGGGACAGGGAGTCAGTATTTT
-	TRBV7-9	TRBJ1-1	12	TRBD1	CASSLGQAPAFF	TGTGCCAGCAGCCTCGGACAGGCCCCGGCTTTCTTT
-	TRBV28	TRBJ1-2	14	-	CASSEPTGRDGYTF	TGTGCCAGCAGTGAACCGACAGGTAGAGATGGCTACACCTTC
-	TRBV10-3	TRBJ1-2	15	TRBD1	CAISDRAGGSYGYTF	TGTGCCATCAGTGATAGGGCAGGGGGTTCCTATGGCTACACCTTC
once	TRBV2	TRBJ2-3	15	TRBD2	CASKLAGDTSDTQYF	TGTGCCAGCAAGTTAGCGGGGGATACTTCGGATACGCAGTATTTT
-	TRBV2	TRBJ2-2	15	TRBD2	CASVRGSGGAGELFF	TGTGCCAGCGTGAGGGGTAGCGGGGGGGCCGGGGAGCTGTTTTTT